Each of the 3 T cell receptor beta chains below was sequenced from the same sample in a study of molecular identifiers for immune sequencing clone quantification. TCRdb ran MiXCR on the PCR reads and lists one entry per CDR3 protein. The table has about 500,000 distinct CDR3 sequences, about 25% seen once. Source material: naive CD8+ T cells from blood, with Jurkat cell RNA spiked in. Subset: FACS-sorted CD8+CD4-CCR7+CD45RA+ naive T cells. The receptors shown here come from a human donor in good health. Some libraries in this study had Jurkat cell RNA spiked in.

In the case of this clonotype: A much larger clone differs by one base, so this may be a read error. V gene TRBV7-9 combines with J gene TRBJ2-2, with a weak D call TRBD1 (6 bases). This CDR3 spans 12 amino acids. From germline, CDR1 is SEHNR and CDR2 FQNEAQ (reference sequence). The ends were cut back, 5 bases at V and 10 bases at J, with 11 bases in the middle. The DNA of the CDR3 is TGTGCCAGCAGCCCAGGGACACAGGAGCTGTTTTTT. Translated: CASSPGTQELFF.

There are many counts of this clonotype. This chain joins TRBV4-3 and TRBJ1-1, with D unresolved. Germline CDR1 reads LGHNA; CDR2 reads YSLEER. The CDR3 covers 15 residues. Between the trimmed V and J ends, which lost 1 base and 1 base, there was a span of 10 bases. The CDR3 region is CASSQAVMGNTEAFF. CDR3 coding DNA: TGCGCCAGCAGCCAAGCCGTTATGGGGAACACTGAAGCTTTCTTT.

This clonotype was recorded a few times. The genes are TRBV19 and TRBJ2-7; TRBD1 agrees at 8 bases. Losses at the gene ends were 5 bases for V and 4 bases for J; bases not matched to a gene: 10. The CDR3 extends over 15 amino acids. Germline V gives CDR1 LNHDA, CDR2 SQIVND (reference sequence). The CDR3: CASSHPGQEKYEQYF. For the CDR3, the DNA is TGTGCCAGTAGTCACCCGGGACAGGAGAAATACGAGCAGTACTTC.